Reported below is one TCR beta chain. The ends were cut back, 0 bases at V and 5 bases at J, with 10 bases in the middle. The CDR3 covers 15 residues. Germline V gene sequence: CDR1 MNHEY, CDR2 SVGAGI. This specimen belongs to a study of blood T cell repertoires in COVID-19. As for the study in general: The United States, Italy and Spain supplied acute and convalescent COVID-19 samples. From T cells, B-cell-depleted T cells, or PBMCs came the material, which was cDNA or gDNA.

Authors' methods: Quantification of nucleated cells was approximated via reference gene primer amplification. Some clones are missing from TCRdb's copy, which holds only in-frame ones; the method was immunoSEQ multiplex PCR. That table supplies the V and J calls and clone size; D and trimming were determined from the DNA. The table shows 150,000 or so clones, with about 90% occurring only once. The clonotype comes from a man older than 75 with acute or convalescent COVID-19. Sequenced: peripheral blood. The chain couples TRBV6-5 to TRBJ2-2; maybe TRBD2 (5 bases). CDR3 in amino acids: CASSYSSPGTGELFF. CDR3 nucleotide sequence: TGTGCCAGCAGTTACTCTAGTCCGGGGACCGGGGAGCTGTTTTTT.